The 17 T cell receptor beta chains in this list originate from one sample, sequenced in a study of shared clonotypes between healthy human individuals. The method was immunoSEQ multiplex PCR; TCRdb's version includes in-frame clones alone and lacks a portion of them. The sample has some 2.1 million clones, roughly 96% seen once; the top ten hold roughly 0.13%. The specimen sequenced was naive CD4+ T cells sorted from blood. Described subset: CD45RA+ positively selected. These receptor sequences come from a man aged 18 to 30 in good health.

This CDR3 is CASSKDRRNYSPLHF. In nucleotides, the CDR3 is TGTGCCAGCAGCAAAGACCGCAGAAATTATTCACCCCTCCACTTT. The chain links TRBV21-1 to TRBJ1-6; the DNA was not used to check the table's D call, TRBD1. TRBV21-1 is tagged as a pseudogene. There are 15 residues in the CDR3.

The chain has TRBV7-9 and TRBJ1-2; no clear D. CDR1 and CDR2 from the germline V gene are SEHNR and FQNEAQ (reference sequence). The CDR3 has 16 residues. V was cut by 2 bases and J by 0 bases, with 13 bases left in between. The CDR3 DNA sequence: TGTGCCAGCAGCTTAAAATCTGGGCGAGCTAACTATGGCTACACCTTC. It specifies CASSLKSGRANYGYTF.

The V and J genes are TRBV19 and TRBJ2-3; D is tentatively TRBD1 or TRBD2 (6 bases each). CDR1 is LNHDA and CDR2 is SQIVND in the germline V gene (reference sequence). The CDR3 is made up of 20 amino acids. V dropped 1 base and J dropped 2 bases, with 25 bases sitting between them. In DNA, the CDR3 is TGTGCCAGTAGTATAGTAGGAGCCGTGGGGGGCCTCAAGTACACAGATACGCAGTATTTT. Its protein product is CASSIVGAVGGLKYTDTQYF.

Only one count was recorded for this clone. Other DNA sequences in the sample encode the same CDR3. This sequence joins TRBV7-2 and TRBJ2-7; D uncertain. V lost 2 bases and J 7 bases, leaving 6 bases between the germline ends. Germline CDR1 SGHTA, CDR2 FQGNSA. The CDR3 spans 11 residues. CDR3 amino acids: CASSLSWEQYF. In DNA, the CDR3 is TGTGCCAGCAGCTTATCGTGGGAGCAGTACTTC.

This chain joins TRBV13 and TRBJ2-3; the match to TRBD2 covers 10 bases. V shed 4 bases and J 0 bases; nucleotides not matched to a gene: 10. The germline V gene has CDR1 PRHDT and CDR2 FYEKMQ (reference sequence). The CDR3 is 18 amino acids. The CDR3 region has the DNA TGTGCCAGCAGCTCCTATACCAAACTAGCGGGGAGCACAGATACGCAGTATTTT. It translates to CASSSYTKLAGSTDTQYF.

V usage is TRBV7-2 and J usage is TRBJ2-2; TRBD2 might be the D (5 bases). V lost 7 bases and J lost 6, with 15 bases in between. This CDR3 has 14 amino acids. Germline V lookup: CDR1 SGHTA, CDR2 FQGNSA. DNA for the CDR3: TGTGCCAGCACCCTACTAGGCGGCGCCGGGGAGCTGTTTTTT. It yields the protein CASTLLGGAGELFF.

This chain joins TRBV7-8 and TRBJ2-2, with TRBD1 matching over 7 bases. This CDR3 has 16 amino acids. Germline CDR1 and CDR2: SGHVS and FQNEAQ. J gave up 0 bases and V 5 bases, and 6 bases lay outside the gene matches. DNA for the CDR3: TGTGCCAGCAGCGCCCGACAGGGCCCGAACACCGGGGAGCTGTTTTTT. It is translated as CASSARQGPNTGELFF.

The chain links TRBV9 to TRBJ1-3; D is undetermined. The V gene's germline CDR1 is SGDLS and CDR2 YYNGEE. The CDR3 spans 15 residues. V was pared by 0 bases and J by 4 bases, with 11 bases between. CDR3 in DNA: TGTGCCAGCAGCGTAGGGTTGGAACAGGGAAACACCATATATTTT. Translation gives CASSVGLEQGNTIYF.

CDR3 sequence: CASSQGTSGRVVETQYF. CDR3 nucleotides: TGTGCCAGCAGCCAAGGGACTAGCGGGAGGGTTGTTGAGACCCAGTACTTC. The genes are TRBV11-2 and TRBJ2-5; 16 bases match TRBD2. CDR3 length: 17 residues. CDR1 and CDR2 from the germline V gene are SGHAT and FQNNGV. V lost 5 bases, J lost 5 bases, and 8 bases stayed unmatched.

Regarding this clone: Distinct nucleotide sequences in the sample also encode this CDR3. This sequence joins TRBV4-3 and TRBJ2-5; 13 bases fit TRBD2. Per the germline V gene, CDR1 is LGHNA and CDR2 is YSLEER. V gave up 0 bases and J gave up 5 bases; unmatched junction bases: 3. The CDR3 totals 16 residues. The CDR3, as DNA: TGCGCCAGCAGCCAAGAAGGGACTAGCGGGATGGAGACCCAGTACTTC. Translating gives CASSQEGTSGMETQYF.

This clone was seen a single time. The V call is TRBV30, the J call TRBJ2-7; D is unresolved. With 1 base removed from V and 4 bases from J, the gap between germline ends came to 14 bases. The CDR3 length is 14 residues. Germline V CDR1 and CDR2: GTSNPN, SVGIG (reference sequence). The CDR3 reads CAWSAHPNAYEQYF. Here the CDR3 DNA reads TGTGCCTGGAGTGCGCACCCGAACGCTTACGAGCAGTACTTC.

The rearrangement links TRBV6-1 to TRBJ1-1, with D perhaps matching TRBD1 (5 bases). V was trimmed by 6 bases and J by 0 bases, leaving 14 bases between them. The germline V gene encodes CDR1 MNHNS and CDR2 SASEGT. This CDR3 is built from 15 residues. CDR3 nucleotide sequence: TGTGCCAGCAGCGCTGCCGGGACCATGAACACTGAAGCTTTCTTT. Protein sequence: CASSAAGTMNTEAFF.

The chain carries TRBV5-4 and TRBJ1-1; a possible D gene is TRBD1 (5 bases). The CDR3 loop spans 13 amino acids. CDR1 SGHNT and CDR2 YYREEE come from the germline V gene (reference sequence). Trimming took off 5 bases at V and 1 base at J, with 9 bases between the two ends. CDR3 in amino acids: CASRNDRNTEAFF. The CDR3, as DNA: TGTGCCAGCAGAAATGACAGGAACACTGAAGCTTTCTTT.

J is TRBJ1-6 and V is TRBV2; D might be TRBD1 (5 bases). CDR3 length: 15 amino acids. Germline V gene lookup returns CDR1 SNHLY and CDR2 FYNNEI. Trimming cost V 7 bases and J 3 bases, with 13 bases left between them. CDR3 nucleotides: TGTGCCAGCAATAACGACAGTGGCTATAATTCACCCCTCCACTTT. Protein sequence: CASNNDSGYNSPLHF. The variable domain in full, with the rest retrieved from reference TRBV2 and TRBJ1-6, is EPEVTQTPSHQVTQMGQEVILRCVPISNHLYFYWYRQILGQKVEFLVSFYNNEISEKSEIFDDQFSVERPDGSNFTLKIRSTKLEDSAMYFCASNNDSGYNSPLHFGNGTRLTVT.

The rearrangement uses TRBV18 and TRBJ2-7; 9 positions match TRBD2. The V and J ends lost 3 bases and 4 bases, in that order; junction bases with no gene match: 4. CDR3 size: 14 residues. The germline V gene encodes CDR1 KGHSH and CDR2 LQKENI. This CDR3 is CASSPWTSEYEQYF. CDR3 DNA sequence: TGTGCCAGCTCACCTTGGACTAGCGAGTACGAGCAGTACTTC.

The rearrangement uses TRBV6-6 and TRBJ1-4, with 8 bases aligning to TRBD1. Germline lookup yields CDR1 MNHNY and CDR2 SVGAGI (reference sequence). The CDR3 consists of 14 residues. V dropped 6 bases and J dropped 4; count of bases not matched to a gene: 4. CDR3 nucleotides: TGTGCCAGCAGATGGACAGGGAGTAATGAAAAACTGTTTTTT. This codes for CASRWTGSNEKLFF.

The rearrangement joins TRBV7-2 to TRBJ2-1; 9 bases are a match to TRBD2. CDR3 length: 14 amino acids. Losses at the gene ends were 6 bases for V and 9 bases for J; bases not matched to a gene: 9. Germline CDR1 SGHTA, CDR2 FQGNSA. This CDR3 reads CASRGFSGSSEQFF. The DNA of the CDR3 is TGTGCCAGCAGGGGATTTAGCGGGAGTTCTGAGCAGTTCTTC.